This T cell receptor beta chain is drawn from a study of early T cells in non-severe SARS-CoV-2 infection. General observations from the study: Private and CD4 specificities were missed by VDJdb matching, skewed to anti-spike CD8.

About this clonotype: Its specificity is not known.

Each single cDNA molecule received a unique molecular identifier. From the 5' RACE reads, TCRdb called clonotypes with MiXCR, one entry per CDR3 protein. The table includes more than 55,000 distinct CDR3 sequences, 10% to 15% detected once. CDR3 size: 15 residues. The germline V and J ends were trimmed by 0 bases and 3 bases, with 12 bases remaining between them. Specimen: whole blood. This receptor was identified in an adult who was a healthcare worker with PCR-confirmed SARS-CoV-2 infection or an uninfected control (not recorded which). The chain employs TRBV12-3 or TRBV12-4 and TRBJ2-7; tentatively, D is TRBD1 (5 bases). The CDR3 sequence is CASSLASGRDYEQYF. As DNA, the CDR3 is TGTGCCAGCAGTTTAGCGTCGGGCAGGGACTACGAGCAGTACTTC.